One sample yielded the 30 T cell receptor beta chains listed below, sequenced in a study of immune evolution from preneoplasia to lung adenocarcinoma. Profiling relied on immunoSEQ multiplex PCR, and the TCRdb table lists in-frame clones only, not all of them. Among around 11,000 clones listed, over 70% were seen once. The sample taken for sequencing was FFPE minimally invasive lung adenocarcinoma tissue. The origin of the receptors is a person aged 55-80 years with lung adenocarcinoma.

V gene TRBV11-3 combines with J gene TRBJ1-6; 8 positions agree with TRBD1. The V segment lost 3 bases and the J segment 8 bases; nucleotides outside the gene matches: 3. Looked up from germline, CDR1 is SGHNT and CDR2 is YENEEA. The CDR3 runs to 14 residues. The CDR3 coding sequence is TGTGCCAGCAGCTTGGACAGGGACCATTCACCCCTCCACTTT. It specifies CASSLDRDHSPLHF.

The V gene is TRBV29-1, the J gene TRBJ1-1; TRBD1 agrees at 8 bases. The CDR3 is 14 residues long. The V gene's germline CDR1 is SQVTM and CDR2 ANQGSEA. Losses at the gene ends were 4 bases for V and 4 bases for J; bases not matched to a gene: 8. CDR3: CSVALARGPTEAFF. CDR3 sequence (DNA): TGCAGCGTTGCTTTGGCCAGGGGGCCCACTGAAGCTTTCTTT.

J is TRBJ2-7 and V is TRBV28; possibly TRBD1 for D (5 bases). CDR1 is MDHEN and CDR2 is SYDVKM in the germline V gene. Deletions cut 6 bases from V and 0 bases from J, with 9 bases between. The CDR3 runs to 13 residues. CDR3 nucleotide sequence: TGTGCCAGCAGGACAGCTTCCTCCTACGAGCAGTACTTC. This sequence encodes CASRTASSYEQYF.

Here the CDR3 reads CASSQVPIDFYYEQYF. For the CDR3, the DNA is TGCGCCAGCAGCCAAGTTCCGATCGACTTCTACTACGAGCAGTACTTC. V and J are TRBV4-1 and TRBJ2-7; no reliable D call. The CDR3 extends over 16 amino acids. Germline V gene lookup returns CDR1 MGHRA and CDR2 YSYEKL. Trimming cost V 1 base and J 3 bases, with 16 bases left between them.

The chain employs TRBV4-1 and TRBJ2-7, with 8 bases fitting TRBD1. V lost 3 bases, J lost 1 base, and 8 bases stayed unmatched. Per germline, CDR1 MGHRA and CDR2 YSYEKL. CDR3 length equals 16 residues. The CDR3 protein is CASSQAVDRGSYEQYF. The CDR3 nucleotides read TGCGCCAGCAGCCAGGCTGTAGACAGGGGTTCCTACGAGCAGTACTTC.

The V call is TRBV11-2, the J call TRBJ2-2; D unresolved. V dropped 4 bases and J dropped 6 bases, with 6 bases sitting between them. This CDR3 spans 12 amino acids. The germline gives CDR1 SGHAT, CDR2 FQNNGV. CDR3 sequence (DNA): TGTGCCAGCAGCTGGGAATCCGGGGAGCTGTTTTTT. This codes for CASSWESGELFF.

This clone showed up just a few times. The genes are TRBV5-4 and TRBJ2-5; the match to TRBD2 covers 9 bases. This CDR3 is built from 16 residues. The V segment lost 4 bases and the J segment 4 bases; nucleotides outside the gene matches: 11. Germline V gene data show CDR1 as SGHNT and CDR2 as YYREEE (reference sequence). Here the CDR3 DNA reads TGTGCCAGCAGCCGAAACCGACTAGCGGAGACAGAGACCCAGTACTTC. Residues: CASSRNRLAETETQYF.

This sequence joins TRBV9 and TRBJ2-7, with 7 bases aligning to TRBD2. V was clipped by 2 bases and J by 3 bases; unmatched bases: 5. Germline V gene data show CDR1 as SGDLS and CDR2 as YYNGEE. The CDR3 has 14 amino acids. The CDR3 coding sequence is TGTGCCAGCAGCGTCCGACTAGCAAGCTACGAGCAGTACTTC. Its translation: CASSVRLASYEQYF.

This chain links TRBV7-2 with TRBJ1-3, with a weak D call TRBD1 (6 bases). The CDR3 extends over 15 amino acids. V gave up 6 bases and J gave up 0 bases, with 12 bases separating them. Germline V gene data show CDR1 as SGHTA and CDR2 as FQGNSA. CDR3 coding DNA: TGTGCCAGCAGACCAGGGGCTTACTCTGGAAACACCATATATTTT. Translation: CASRPGAYSGNTIYF.

The gene calls are TRBV9 and TRBJ2-3, with D perhaps assigned TRBD1 or TRBD2 (5 bases each). Deletions cut 6 bases from V and 5 bases from J, with 19 bases between. The CDR3 spans 15 residues. The germline V gene has CDR1 SGDLS and CDR2 YYNGEE. Here the CDR3 reads CASKIGTQNGDTQYF. The CDR3 nucleotides read TGTGCCAGCAAGATCGGGACGCAGAACGGAGATACGCAGTATTTT.

The chain uses TRBV7-2 and TRBJ1-5; 11 nucleotides align to TRBD1. This CDR3 is 15 amino acids long. With V trimmed by 2 bases and J by 6 bases, 3 bases remained unmatched. Germline CDR1 is SGHTA and CDR2 is FQGNSA. CDR3 nucleotides: TGTGCCAGCAGCTTATGGACAGGGGGCAGTCAGCCCCAGCATTTT. Protein product: CASSLWTGGSQPQHF.

This chain connects TRBV6-5 to TRBJ1-2; D may be TRBD1 (5 bases). This CDR3 spans 14 amino acids. The germline V gene has CDR1 MNHEY and CDR2 SVGAGI. The V end lost 0 bases, the J end lost 2 bases, and 7 bases lay between the germline ends. The CDR3 loop reads CASSYSAGNYGYTF. In DNA, the CDR3 is TGTGCCAGCAGTTACTCTGCAGGGAACTATGGCTACACCTTC.

The rearrangement uses TRBV11-2 and TRBJ1-1; D remains ambiguous. The CDR3 is 12 residues long. The V gene's germline CDR1 is SGHAT and CDR2 FQNNGV. Here the CDR3 DNA reads TGTGCAGTCCGGCAGGACTTCACTGAAGCTTTCTTT. It is translated as CAVRQDFTEAFF.

This chain's CDR3 is CASSIQPRQPQHF. The CDR3 DNA reads as TGTGCCAGTAGTATCCAACCCCGACAGCCCCAGCATTTT. The chain employs TRBV19 and TRBJ1-5; no clear D. The V gene lost 3 bases and the J gene lost 7 bases, with 10 bases spanning the gap. The CDR3 consists of 13 residues. Germline CDR1 reads LNHDA; CDR2 reads SQIVND (reference sequence).

The chain carries TRBV2 and TRBJ1-2; 8 bases fit TRBD1. Trimming took 4 bases from V and 4 from J; bases not matched to a gene: 5. Germline V gene data show CDR1 as SNHLY and CDR2 as FYNNEI. This CDR3 contains 14 residues. CDR3 nucleotides: TGTGCCAGCAGTGCGGACAGGGTCTCCTATGGCTACACCTTC. Its translation is CASSADRVSYGYTF.

The table lists this clone with a count of one. The genes are TRBV19 and TRBJ2-1; a possible D gene is TRBD1 (5 bases). The germline gives CDR1 LNHDA, CDR2 SQIVND (reference sequence). The CDR3 loop spans 15 amino acids. V was cut by 3 bases and J by 0 bases, with 9 bases left in between. The CDR3 region is CASSIFQGSYNEQFF. The CDR3 coding sequence is TGTGCCAGTAGTATTTTCCAGGGCTCCTACAATGAGCAGTTCTTC.

The J gene is TRBJ1-1, the V gene TRBV27, with no clear D. The CDR3 extends over 13 amino acids. Germline CDR1 MNHEY, CDR2 SMNVEV (reference sequence). Trimming shortened V by 5 bases and J by 3 bases, and 10 bases separated the two germline ends. The chain's CDR3 is CASSRWVDTEAFF. The CDR3 region has the DNA TGTGCCAGCAGTAGGTGGGTTGACACTGAAGCTTTCTTT.

The V call is TRBV30, the J call TRBJ1-6; 8 nucleotides agree with TRBD1. The CDR3 covers 16 residues. J gave up 8 bases and V 0 bases, and 9 bases lay outside the gene matches. The germline V gene encodes CDR1 GTSNPN and CDR2 SVGIG (reference sequence). As DNA, the CDR3 is TGTGCCTGGAGTGTATTTGGACAGGGTAAGGATTCACCCCTCCACTTT. It is translated as CAWSVFGQGKDSPLHF.

J is TRBJ2-5 and V is TRBV7-9; D is uncertain. This CDR3 is 12 amino acids long. Between the trimmed V and J ends, which lost 2 bases and 5 bases, there was a span of 6 bases. Germline V gene data show CDR1 as SEHNR and CDR2 as FQNEAQ (reference sequence). CDR3 sequence reads: CASSLQSETQYF. DNA of the CDR3: TGTGCCAGCAGCTTACAGTCCGAGACCCAGTACTTC.

The rearrangement links TRBV11-2 to TRBJ1-2; TRBD1 might be the D (5 bases). Trimming left V 5 bases short and J 12 bases short, with 22 bases between. The CDR3 runs 14 residues. Germline assignment: CDR1 SGHAT and CDR2 FQNNGV. The CDR3 DNA reads TGTGCCAGCAGCGCCGGGAACAGCCGGGGAGGGGACACCTTC. Protein product: CASSAGNSRGGDTF.

The chain couples TRBV5-8 to TRBJ1-1; weak D call: TRBD1 (6 bases). Germline V gene lookup returns CDR1 SGHTS and CDR2 YDEGEE. V lost 2 bases to trimming and J lost 2 bases, with 7 bases between them. This CDR3 contains 13 residues. CDR3 region: CASSLQGNTEAFF. The CDR3 region has the DNA TGTGCCAGCAGCTTACAGGGAAACACTGAAGCTTTCTTT.

This chain links TRBV2 with TRBJ1-5; D ambiguous. Germline V CDR1 and CDR2: SNHLY, FYNNEI. V was cut by 6 bases and J by 2 bases, with 11 bases left in between. The CDR3 is 14 residues long. CDR3 nucleotides: TGTGCCAGCAGAGGACTGAGAGGCAATCAGCCCCAGCATTTT. This encodes CASRGLRGNQPQHF.

This chain connects TRBV5-1 to TRBJ1-4; D is perhaps TRBD1 (5 bases). This CDR3 is 15 amino acids long. The V gene lost 4 bases and the J gene lost 4 bases, with 14 bases spanning the gap. CDR1 and CDR2 (germline): SGHRS, YFSETQ. CDR3: CASSEALGGNEKLFF. The CDR3 nucleotides are TGCGCCAGCAGCGAGGCCCTTGGGGGTAATGAAAAACTGTTTTTT.

The chain links TRBV6-1 to TRBJ2-1; 13 nucleotides agree with TRBD2. CDR1 is MNHNS and CDR2 is SASEGT in the germline V gene. The CDR3 has 15 amino acids. V was clipped by 8 bases and J by 4 bases; unmatched bases: 5. This CDR3 is CASGGLAGKYNEQFF. The CDR3, as DNA: TGTGCCAGCGGGGGACTAGCGGGGAAATACAATGAGCAGTTCTTC.

This clone was seen just once. The genes are TRBV5-4 and TRBJ2-3; TRBD2 agrees at 8 bases. The CDR3 runs 17 residues. V shed 2 bases and J 2 bases; nucleotides not matched to a gene: 10. Germline V CDR1 and CDR2: SGHNT, YYREEE (reference sequence). CDR3 in amino acids: CASSFSGASAITDTQYF. CDR3 nucleotide sequence: TGTGCCAGCAGCTTTAGCGGGGCCTCGGCTATCACAGATACGCAGTATTTT.

On this clone itself: One end of the junction is discordant with germline, which a read error may explain. The sample carries other DNA sequences with the same CDR3. In DNA form, the CDR3 reads TGTGCCAGCAGCTTCCAAGCGGGGGGCTACGAACAGTACTTC. Its translation is CASSFQAGGYEQYF. The chain has TRBV11-3 and TRBJ2-7; 9 bases fit TRBD2. This CDR3 is 14 amino acids long. CDR1 SGHNT and CDR2 YENEEA come from the germline V gene.

The chain is built from TRBV7-3 and TRBJ2-1; TRBD2 is a possible D gene (5 bases). Germline lookup yields CDR1 SGHTA and CDR2 FQGTGA. V was shortened by 1 base and J by 4 bases, with 11 bases between the two germline ends. The CDR3 length is 15 residues. The CDR3 protein is CASSLIPSPYNEQFF. The CDR3 nucleotides are TGTGCCAGCAGCTTAATCCCTAGCCCATACAATGAGCAGTTCTTC.

This chain's CDR3 is CAISDPGTVSYEQYF. The CDR3 bases are TGTGCCATCAGTGACCCCGGGACGGTCTCCTACGAGCAGTACTTC. V is TRBV10-3 and J is TRBJ2-7; D is possibly TRBD1 or TRBD2 (5 bases each). The CDR3 loop spans 15 amino acids. Trimming shortened V by 3 bases and J by 0 bases, and 12 bases separated the two germline ends. Germline CDR1 and CDR2: ENHRY and SYGVKD.

The chain carries TRBV30 and TRBJ2-2, with a tentative D call TRBD1 (5 bases). The germline V gene encodes CDR1 GTSNPN and CDR2 SVGIG (reference sequence). Trimming left V 2 bases short and J 0 bases short, with 13 bases between. This CDR3 is built from 16 residues. CDR3 in DNA: TGTGCCTGGAGTAATAATGGGGCCCCGAACACCGGGGAGCTGTTTTTT. This gives the protein CAWSNNGAPNTGELFF.

V gene TRBV30 combines with J gene TRBJ1-1, with D possibly matching TRBD1 (6 bases). This CDR3 is 13 amino acids long. The V end lost 0 bases, the J end lost 5 bases, and 10 bases lay between the germline ends. Germline CDR1 and CDR2: GTSNPN and SVGIG (reference sequence). The CDR3 sequence is CAWSVGALTEAFF. The CDR3 DNA reads as TGTGCCTGGAGTGTGGGGGCTCTGACTGAAGCTTTCTTT.